This T cell receptor beta chain came from a study of blood T cell repertoires in COVID-19. Study-wide background: Samples taken during acute and convalescent COVID-19 were collected in the United States, Italy and Spain.

Profiling relied on immunoSEQ multiplex PCR, and the TCRdb table lists in-frame clones only, not all of them. Of about 120,000 clones in the sample, 85% to 90% were seen once. The sequence came from a man between 65 and 85 years old with active or convalescent COVID-19. The sequenced sample consisted of peripheral blood.

CDR3 sequence reads: CASSIGAKGNNSPLHF. DNA for the CDR3: TGTGCCAGTAGTATTGGAGCTAAGGGGAATAATTCACCCCTCCACTTT. The chain uses TRBV19 and TRBJ1-6; D possibly corresponds to TRBD1 (5 bases). V lost 3 bases and J 5 bases, leaving 14 bases between the germline ends. The germline CDR1 and CDR2 sequences are LNHDA and SQIVND (reference sequence). This CDR3 has 16 residues.